This TCR beta chain was recorded in a study of blood T cells in healthy people across ages. Study conclusions and caveats: Nothing was known about donor CMV status, and this possibly confounded expanded clonotype changes.

PCR was performed a second time for 7 to 11 cycles using a sample-barcoded 5' primer and a J-beta primer mix. One entry per CDR3 protein results from TCRdb running MiXCR on the 5' RACE reads. Among around 780,000 distinct CDR3 sequences, 56% were seen once, and the ten largest hold about 26%. The V and J ends lost 8 bases and 7 bases, in that order; junction bases with no gene match: 17. The CDR3 is made up of 19 amino acids. CDR1 MNHEY and CDR2 SMNVEV come from the germline V gene (reference sequence). To note about this clonotype: Its target is unknown.

Sequences were obtained from blood. The rearrangement uses TRBV27 and TRBJ2-1, with 16 positions matching TRBD2. This receptor was obtained from a man in his forties in good health. CDR3 in amino acids: CASGLPPGLAGGPENEQFF. CDR3 DNA sequence: TGTGCCAGCGGCCTCCCGCCGGGACTAGCGGGGGGGCCTGAGAATGAGCAGTTCTTC.